A single sample gave rise to the 30 T cell receptor beta chains below, sequenced in a study of cytomegalovirus exposure and HLA in healthy donors. The PCR had 60 Vbeta and 13 Jbeta primers. Measured with immunoSEQ multiplex PCR; TCRdb has only the in-frame clones, and not every one. The data show about 200,000 clones, around 79% seen once. Sequencing was carried out using PBMCs. The receptors were sampled from a male donor in good health and CMV-seropositive.

The chain has TRBV5-4 and TRBJ1-1, with a possible D match to TRBD1 (6 bases). Germline assignment: CDR1 SGHNT and CDR2 YYREEE (reference sequence). The CDR3 is made up of 15 amino acids. Trimming shortened V by 3 bases and J by 1 base, and 13 bases separated the two germline ends. The CDR3 DNA sequence: TGTGCCAGCAGCTACAGGGACCGAAAGAACACTGAAGCTTTCTTT. Amino acids: CASSYRDRKNTEAFF.

V is TRBV4-2 and J is TRBJ2-1, with D perhaps TRBD1 (5 bases). V was clipped by 0 bases and J by 10 bases, with 10 bases between them. In germline, CDR1 is LGHNA, CDR2 YNFKEQ. The CDR3 contains 13 residues. CDR3 residues: CASSQDGQGEQFF. CDR3 coding DNA: TGTGCCAGCAGCCAAGATGGTCAGGGAGAGCAGTTCTTC.

J is TRBJ2-5 and V is TRBV23-1, with D unclear. TRBV23-1 is designated an ORF whose function remains uncertain. There are 14 residues in the CDR3. V lost 6 bases, J lost 4 bases, and 15 bases lay in between. DNA of the CDR3: TGCGCCAGCAGCTCACATGGGCAGGCAGAGACCCAGTACTTC. It is translated as CASSSHGQAETQYF.

The chain employs TRBV27 and TRBJ1-2; D ambiguous. The V gene's germline CDR1 is MNHEY and CDR2 SMNVEV (reference sequence). The CDR3 totals 14 residues. The ends were cut back, 2 bases at V and 7 bases at J, with 14 bases in the middle. CDR3 sequence (DNA): TGTGCCAGCAGTTTACGAGGGCGGATTGGTGGCTACACCTTC. It encodes CASSLRGRIGGYTF.

The genes are TRBV29-1 and TRBJ2-3; D unresolved. V was pared by 5 bases and J by 4 bases, with 13 bases between. There are 13 residues in the CDR3. The germline V gene encodes CDR1 SQVTM and CDR2 ANQGSEA. CDR3 loop: CSVKRFVPDTQYF. CDR3 DNA: TGCAGCGTTAAGAGGTTTGTGCCAGATACGCAGTATTTT.

This rearrangement joins TRBV6-6 to TRBJ2-1, with 9 bases that match TRBD2. The CDR3 is made up of 15 amino acids. Trimming took 10 bases from V and 8 from J; bases not matched to a gene: 15. In germline, CDR1 is MNHNY, CDR2 SVGAGI (reference sequence). CDR3 sequence: CATRRAGGPRDEQFF. The CDR3 DNA reads as TGTGCCACCCGGCGGGCGGGAGGGCCTCGCGATGAGCAGTTCTTC.

The chain couples TRBV27 to TRBJ1-2; D possibly corresponds to TRBD1 (6 bases). The V end was cut by 4 bases, the J end by 6 bases, with 12 bases between. The CDR3 spans 13 residues. Germline CDR1 reads MNHEY; CDR2 reads SMNVEV (reference sequence). The CDR3 spells CASSWDKSDGYTF. CDR3 nucleotide sequence: TGTGCCAGCAGTTGGGACAAAAGTGATGGCTACACCTTC.

Only a few counts were recorded for this clone. The chain links TRBV4-2 to TRBJ2-1; 10 positions match TRBD2. The germline V gene has CDR1 LGHNA and CDR2 YNFKEQ. V lost 6 bases to trimming and J lost 7 bases; unmatched junction nucleotides: 6. CDR3 length: 14 amino acids. The CDR3 here is CASRQSGGVNEQFF. CDR3 coding DNA: TGTGCCAGCAGACAGAGCGGGGGGGTTAATGAGCAGTTCTTC.

J is TRBJ2-1 and V is TRBV11-3, with 8 bases that match TRBD2. The CDR3 covers 16 residues. J was trimmed by 4 bases and V by 4 bases; bases with no gene match: 9. Germline values: CDR1 SGHNT, CDR2 YENEEA. The CDR3 is CASSSSGAGVYNEQFF. The DNA of the CDR3 is TGTGCCAGCAGCTCTAGTGGAGCGGGAGTTTACAATGAGCAGTTCTTC. Variable domain in full (rest from reference TRBV11-3 and TRBJ2-1): EAGVVQSPRYKIIEKKQPVAFWCNPISGHNTLYWYLQNLGQGPELLIRYENEEAVDDSQLPKDRFSAERLKGVDSTLKIQPAELGDSAVYLCASSSSGAGVYNEQFFGPGTRLTVL.

The V call is TRBV27, the J call TRBJ1-2; D may be TRBD1 (5 bases). The CDR3 totals 11 residues. From germline, CDR1 is MNHEY and CDR2 SMNVEV (reference sequence). Between the trimmed V and J ends, which lost 8 bases and 8 bases, there was a span of 12 bases. The CDR3 reads CASGTALGYTF. For the CDR3, the DNA is TGTGCCAGCGGGACTGCACTGGGCTACACCTTC.

The rearrangement joins TRBV11-2 to TRBJ2-2, with TRBD2 identical over 9 bases. Germline V lookup: CDR1 SGHAT, CDR2 FQNNGV. This CDR3 spans 15 amino acids. Trimming took 4 bases from V and 5 from J; bases not matched to a gene: 5. CDR3: CASSWGLAGTGELFF. CDR3 DNA sequence: TGTGCCAGCAGCTGGGGGCTAGCGGGGACCGGGGAGCTGTTTTTT.

The rearrangement uses TRBV7-2 and TRBJ2-3, with 10 positions matching TRBD2. The V gene's germline CDR1 is SGHTA and CDR2 FQGNSA. V was clipped by 5 bases and J by 0 bases; unmatched bases: 5. The CDR3 length is 16 residues. CDR3 in DNA: TGTGCCAGCAGCCCTATGGGACTAGCGAGCACAGATACGCAGTATTTT. This sequence encodes CASSPMGLASTDTQYF.

The chain employs TRBV18 and TRBJ2-7; D possibly corresponds to TRBD1 (6 bases). Trimming removed 5 bases at V and 3 bases at J, with 11 bases between. Per germline, CDR1 KGHSH and CDR2 LQKENI. The CDR3 is 13 amino acids. In DNA, the CDR3 is TGTGCCAGCTCAAGGGCGGACAGCTACGAGCAGTACTTC. Encoded protein: CASSRADSYEQYF.

In its sample, this clone was seen once. V gene TRBV7-9 combines with J gene TRBJ2-3; TRBD1 agrees at 7 bases. The V gene's germline CDR1 is SEHNR and CDR2 FQNEAQ (reference sequence). V shed 3 bases, J shed 2 bases, and the junction held 5 bases outside the gene matches. The CDR3 has 15 amino acids. CDR3 sequence: CASSFGGQHTDTQYF. For the CDR3, the DNA is TGTGCCAGCAGCTTTGGGGGACAGCACACAGATACGCAGTATTTT. Combining the CDR3 with reference TRBV7-9 and TRBJ2-3 gives the whole variable domain DTGVSQNPRHKITKRGQNVTFRCDPISEHNRLYWYRQTLGQGPEFLTYFQNEAQLEKSRLLSDRFSAERPKGSFSTLEIQRTEQGDSAMYLCASSFGGQHTDTQYFGPGTRLTVL.

This clone was counted between two and nine times. The genes are TRBV5-1 and TRBJ1-1, with D perhaps matching TRBD1 (6 bases). CDR1 SGHRS and CDR2 YFSETQ come from the germline V gene. This CDR3 region has 13 residues. The V end was cut by 4 bases, the J end by 6 bases, with 13 bases between. The CDR3: CASSLPGGSEAFF. CDR3 DNA: TGCGCCAGCAGCCTCCCGGGGGGCTCTGAAGCTTTCTTT.

Points on this clone: The same CDR3 also results from other DNA sequences found in this sample. The V gene is TRBV9, the J gene TRBJ2-7; 11 positions agree with TRBD2. The germline V gene encodes CDR1 SGDLS and CDR2 YYNGEE. This CDR3 comprises 15 residues. V was clipped by 3 bases and J by 3 bases; unmatched bases: 5. The CDR3 region has the DNA TGTGCCAGCAGCGAAACTGGGACTAGCGGCTACGAGCAGTACTTC. It encodes CASSETGTSGYEQYF.

V is TRBV5-1 and J is TRBJ2-1; 13 bases line up with TRBD2. V lost 4 bases to trimming and J lost 14 bases; unmatched junction nucleotides: 9. The CDR3 extends over 14 amino acids. CDR1 and CDR2 from the germline V gene are SGHRS and YFSETQ. Here the CDR3 DNA reads TGCGCCAGCAGCCACGGACTAGCGGGGGCGGTGGAGTTCTTC. This encodes CASSHGLAGAVEFF.

This chain connects TRBV10-3 to TRBJ1-2, with TRBD1 matching 7 bases. J lost 0 bases, V lost 6 bases, and 16 bases had no gene match. The CDR3 loop spans 18 amino acids. From germline, CDR1 is ENHRY and CDR2 SYGVKD. The DNA of the CDR3 is TGTGCCATCAGGCCTACTACGGGACAGCACGAGACTAACTATGGCTACACCTTC. Its translation is CAIRPTTGQHETNYGYTF.

As DNA, the CDR3 is TGTGCCAGCAGTTTAACACAGGGGGCCTACGAGCAGTACTTC. Its translation is CASSLTQGAYEQYF. The chain is built from TRBV27 and TRBJ2-7, with 8 positions matching TRBD1. V dropped 2 bases and J dropped 2; count of bases not matched to a gene: 2. The germline V gene encodes CDR1 MNHEY and CDR2 SMNVEV (reference sequence). This CDR3 has 14 residues.

The gene calls are TRBV19 and TRBJ1-3; D may be TRBD1 (5 bases). The CDR3 covers 13 residues. The germline V gene has CDR1 LNHDA and CDR2 SQIVND (reference sequence). Between the trimmed V and J ends, which lost 7 bases and 8 bases, there was a span of 15 bases. Here the CDR3 DNA reads TGTGCCAGTACCCCGACAGACCGAGACACCATATATTTT. Amino acids: CASTPTDRDTIYF.

This chain links TRBV4-1 with TRBJ2-6, with D perhaps TRBD2 (6 bases). Germline CDR1 is MGHRA and CDR2 is YSYEKL. This CDR3 spans 17 amino acids. The V end lost 1 base, the J end lost 2 bases, and 12 bases lay between the germline ends. In DNA form, the CDR3 reads TGCGCCAGCAGCCAAGTGCCGGGGGTGGCTGGGGCCAACGTCCTGACTTTC. As protein: CASSQVPGVAGANVLTF.

This clone has only a few counts. The junction differs from germline at one of its ends, possibly a read error. This chain uses TRBV7-7 with TRBJ2-1; D remains unclear. Germline CDR1 reads SSHAT; CDR2 reads FNYEAQ (reference sequence). There are 14 residues in the CDR3. The CDR3 DNA reads as TGTGCTAGCAGCTCTCACTCTAGGCCTCTCCTGCAGTTCTTC. Translated: CASSSHSRPLLQFF.

The chain uses TRBV7-9 and TRBJ2-1, with 11 bases aligning to TRBD2. V shed 5 bases and J 3 bases; nucleotides not matched to a gene: 6. The germline V gene has CDR1 SEHNR and CDR2 FQNEAQ (reference sequence). This CDR3 is built from 16 residues. DNA of the CDR3: TGTGCCAGCAGCCCCCGAGGGACTAGCGGCTACAATGAGCAGTTCTTC. Amino acids: CASSPRGTSGYNEQFF.

This rearrangement joins TRBV6-5 to TRBJ2-7; 7 bases map to TRBD2. Germline V gives CDR1 MNHEY, CDR2 SVGAGI. V shed 0 bases, J shed 5 bases, and the junction held 10 bases outside the gene matches. The CDR3 length is 16 residues. CDR3 sequence: CASSYSIYGGVNEQYF. The DNA for the CDR3 is TGTGCCAGCAGTTACTCGATATATGGGGGGGTAAACGAGCAGTACTTC.

J is TRBJ2-1 and V is TRBV6-6, with D maybe TRBD1 (6 bases). Trimming took off 2 bases at V and 8 bases at J, with 13 bases between the two ends. The CDR3 consists of 14 residues. In germline, CDR1 is MNHNY, CDR2 SVGAGI (reference sequence). The CDR3 region is CASSYTGNNYEQFF. The DNA for the CDR3 is TGTGCCAGCAGTTACACAGGGAATAACTATGAGCAGTTCTTC.

The chain uses TRBV10-3 and TRBJ2-1, with 9 bases matching TRBD2. This CDR3 contains 15 residues. CDR1 ENHRY and CDR2 SYGVKD come from the germline V gene. Trimming took 4 bases from V and 8 from J; bases not matched to a gene: 9. In DNA form, the CDR3 reads TGTGCCATCAGTGGGATTAGCGGGAGTTTCGATGAGCAGTTCTTC. Translated: CAISGISGSFDEQFF.

V is TRBV13 and J is TRBJ2-5, with 12 positions matching TRBD2. The J call may be in error: the DNA end matches TRBJ2-7 better. Looked up from germline, CDR1 is PRHDT and CDR2 is FYEKMQ (reference sequence). There are 15 residues in the CDR3. The CDR3 region is CASSFGTSGSYEQYF. DNA of the CDR3: TGTGCCAGCAGCTTCGGGACTAGCGGGTCCTACGAGCAGTACTTC.

This clone was seen more than once but under ten times. The J gene is TRBJ2-7, the V gene TRBV6-1, with a weak D call TRBD2 (6 bases). The V gene's germline CDR1 is MNHNS and CDR2 SASEGT. V gave up 3 bases and J gave up 5 bases, with 8 bases separating them. CDR3 length: 12 amino acids. The CDR3 region is CASSEGGDEQYF. CDR3 coding DNA: TGTGCCAGCAGTGAGGGGGGTGACGAGCAGTACTTC.

The genes are TRBV21-1 and TRBJ1-4. TRBV21-1 is shown as a pseudogene. The CDR3 length is 15 residues. As DNA, the CDR3 is TGTGCCAGCCCCTTAGGGGGGGACGGCCATGAAAAACTGTTTTTT. Its translation: CASPLGGDGHEKLFF.

The chain links TRBV27 to TRBJ2-7; 8 bases match TRBD2. J was trimmed by 5 bases and V by 8 bases; bases with no gene match: 20. Germline values: CDR1 MNHEY, CDR2 SMNVEV (reference sequence). CDR3 length: 17 residues. The CDR3 loop reads CASSARTSKWGADEQYF. The CDR3 coding sequence is TGTGCCAGCTCAGCGAGGACTAGCAAATGGGGTGCAGACGAGCAGTACTTC.